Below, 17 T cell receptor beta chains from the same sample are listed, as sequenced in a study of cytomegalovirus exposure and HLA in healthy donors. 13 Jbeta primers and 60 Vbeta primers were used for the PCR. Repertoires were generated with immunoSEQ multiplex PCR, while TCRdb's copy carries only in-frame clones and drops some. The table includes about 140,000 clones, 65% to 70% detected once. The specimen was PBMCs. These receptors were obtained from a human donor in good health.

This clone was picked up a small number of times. CDR3 DNA sequence: TGCGCCAGCAGCTTGGATAGAGCGGGAGATCCCTACGAGCAGTACTTC. Amino acids: CASSLDRAGDPYEQYF. The rearrangement links TRBV5-1 to TRBJ2-7, with 8 nucleotides matching TRBD2. The CDR3 has 16 amino acids. The germline CDR1 and CDR2 sequences are SGHRS and YFSETQ. The V gene end was trimmed by 0 bases and the J gene end by 2 bases; junction bases not matched to a gene: 7.

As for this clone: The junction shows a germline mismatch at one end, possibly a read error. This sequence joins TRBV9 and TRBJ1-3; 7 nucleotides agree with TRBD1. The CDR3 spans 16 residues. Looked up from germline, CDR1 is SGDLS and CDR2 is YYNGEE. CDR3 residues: CASSGKGARGGNAIYF. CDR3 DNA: TGTGCCAGCAGCGGAAAGGGGGCGCGAGGGGGAAACGCCATATATTTT.

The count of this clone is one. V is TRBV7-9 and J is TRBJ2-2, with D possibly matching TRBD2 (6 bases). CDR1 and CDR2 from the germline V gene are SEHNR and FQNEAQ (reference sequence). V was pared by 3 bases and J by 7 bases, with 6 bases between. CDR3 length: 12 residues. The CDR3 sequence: CASSFGGGELFF. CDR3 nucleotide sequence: TGTGCCAGCAGCTTCGGGGGCGGGGAGCTGTTTTTT.

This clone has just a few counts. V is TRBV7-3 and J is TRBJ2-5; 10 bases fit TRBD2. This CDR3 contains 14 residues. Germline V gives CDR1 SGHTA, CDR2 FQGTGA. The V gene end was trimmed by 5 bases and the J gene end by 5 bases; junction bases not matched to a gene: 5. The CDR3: CASSLSGRAETQYF. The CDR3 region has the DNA TGTGCCAGCAGCCTCAGCGGGAGGGCTGAGACCCAGTACTTC.

The CDR3 nucleotides read TGTGCCATCAGTGATGCTGGCAGGGGCAGCACAGATACGCAGTATTTT. It yields the protein CAISDAGRGSTDTQYF. The chain carries TRBV10-3 and TRBJ2-3, with D possibly matching TRBD1 (6 bases). V gave up 3 bases and J gave up 0 bases, with 13 bases separating them. Looked up from germline, CDR1 is ENHRY and CDR2 is SYGVKD. The CDR3 totals 16 residues.

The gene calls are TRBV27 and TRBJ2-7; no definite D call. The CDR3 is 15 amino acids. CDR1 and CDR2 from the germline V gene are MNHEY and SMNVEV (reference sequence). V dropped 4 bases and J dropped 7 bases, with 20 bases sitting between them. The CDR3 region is CASSSHAASLGEQYF. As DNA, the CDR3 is TGTGCCAGCAGTTCTCACGCGGCGTCCCTTGGGGAGCAGTACTTC.

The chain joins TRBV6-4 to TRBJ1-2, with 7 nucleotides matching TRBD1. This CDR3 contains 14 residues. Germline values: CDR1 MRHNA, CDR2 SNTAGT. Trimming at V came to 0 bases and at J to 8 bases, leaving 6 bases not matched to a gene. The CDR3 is CASSDSYQGDGYTF. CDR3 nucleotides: TGTGCCAGCAGTGACTCGTATCAGGGGGACGGCTACACCTTC.

The CDR3 nucleotides are TGTGCCAGCAGTCACCGGGACAGTTTCAATGAGCAGTTCTTC. Translating gives CASSHRDSFNEQFF. The rearrangement links TRBV2 to TRBJ2-1; 7 bases are a match to TRBD1. The CDR3 runs 14 residues. J gave up 6 bases and V 5 bases, and 7 bases lay outside the gene matches. The germline CDR1 and CDR2 sequences are SNHLY and FYNNEI.

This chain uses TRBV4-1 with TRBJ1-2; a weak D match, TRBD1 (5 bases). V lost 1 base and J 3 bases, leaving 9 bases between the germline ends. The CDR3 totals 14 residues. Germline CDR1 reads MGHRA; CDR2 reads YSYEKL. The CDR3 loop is CASSQVQGDYGYTF. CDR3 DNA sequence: TGCGCCAGCAGCCAAGTTCAGGGTGACTATGGCTACACCTTC.

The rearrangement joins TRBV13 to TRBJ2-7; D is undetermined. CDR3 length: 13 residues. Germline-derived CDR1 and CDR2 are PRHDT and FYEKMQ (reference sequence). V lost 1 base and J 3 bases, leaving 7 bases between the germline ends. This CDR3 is CASSLDRNYEQYF. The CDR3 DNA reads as TGTGCCAGCAGCTTAGACAGAAACTACGAGCAGTACTTC. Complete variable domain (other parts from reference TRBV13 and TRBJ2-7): AAGVIQSPRHLIKEKRETATLKCYPIPRHDTVYWYQQGPGQDPQFLISFYEKMQSDKGSIPDRFSAQQFSDYHSELNMSSLELGDSALYFCASSLDRNYEQYFGPGTRLTVT.

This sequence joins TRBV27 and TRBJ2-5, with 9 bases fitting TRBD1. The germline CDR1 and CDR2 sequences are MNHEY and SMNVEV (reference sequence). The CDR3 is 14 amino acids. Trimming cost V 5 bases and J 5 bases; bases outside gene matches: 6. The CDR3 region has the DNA TGTGCCAGCAGTCCGCGACAGGGGGGGGAGACCCAGTACTTC. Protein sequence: CASSPRQGGETQYF.

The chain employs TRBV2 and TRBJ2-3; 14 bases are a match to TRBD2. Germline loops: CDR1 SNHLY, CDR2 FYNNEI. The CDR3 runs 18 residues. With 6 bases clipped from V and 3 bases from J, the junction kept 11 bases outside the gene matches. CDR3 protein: CASRPDYRTSGGTDTQYF. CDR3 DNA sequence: TGTGCCAGCAGACCCGATTACAGGACTAGCGGGGGGACAGATACGCAGTATTTT.

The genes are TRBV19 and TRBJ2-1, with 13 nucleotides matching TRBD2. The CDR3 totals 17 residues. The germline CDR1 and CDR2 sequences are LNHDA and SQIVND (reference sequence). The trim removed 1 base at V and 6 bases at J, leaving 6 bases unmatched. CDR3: CASSIVGTSGTGNEQFF. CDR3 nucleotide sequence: TGTGCCAGTAGTATAGTAGGGACTAGCGGGACCGGCAATGAGCAGTTCTTC.

Written as DNA, the CDR3 is TGCGCCAGCAGCTTGGTCGGGGGGGCGAATCAGCCCCAGCATTTT. Its protein is CASSLVGGANQPQHF. This chain uses TRBV5-1 with TRBJ1-5, with D maybe TRBD1 (6 bases). The CDR3 covers 15 residues. Germline V CDR1 and CDR2: SGHRS, YFSETQ. Trimming removed 0 bases from V and 4 bases from J, with 11 bases in between. Full variable domain (missing parts from reference TRBV5-1 and TRBJ1-5): KAGVTQTPRYLIKTRGQQVTLSCSPISGHRSVSWYQQTPGQGLQFLFEYFSETQRNKGNFPGRFSGRQFSNSRSEMNVSTLELGDSALYLCASSLVGGANQPQHFGDGTRLSIL.

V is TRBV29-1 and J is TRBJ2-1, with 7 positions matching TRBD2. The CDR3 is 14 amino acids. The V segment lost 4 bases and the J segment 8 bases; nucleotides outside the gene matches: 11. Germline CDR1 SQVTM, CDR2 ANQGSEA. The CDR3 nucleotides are TGCAGCGTTGTAGCGACTAGCCGCGGCGATGAGCAGTTCTTC. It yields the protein CSVVATSRGDEQFF.

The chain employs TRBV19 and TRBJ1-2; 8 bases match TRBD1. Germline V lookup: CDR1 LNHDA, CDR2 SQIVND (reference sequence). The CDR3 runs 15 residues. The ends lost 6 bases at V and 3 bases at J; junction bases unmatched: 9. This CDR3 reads CASRIQGAPDYGYTF. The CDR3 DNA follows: TGTGCCAGTAGGATCCAGGGGGCTCCGGACTATGGCTACACCTTC.

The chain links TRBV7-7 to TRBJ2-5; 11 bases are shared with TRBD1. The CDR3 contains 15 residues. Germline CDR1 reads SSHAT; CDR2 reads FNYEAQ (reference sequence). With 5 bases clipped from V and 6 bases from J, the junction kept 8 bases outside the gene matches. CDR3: CASSQGTGGGKTQYF. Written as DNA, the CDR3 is TGTGCCAGCAGCCAAGGGACAGGGGGTGGAAAGACCCAGTACTTC.